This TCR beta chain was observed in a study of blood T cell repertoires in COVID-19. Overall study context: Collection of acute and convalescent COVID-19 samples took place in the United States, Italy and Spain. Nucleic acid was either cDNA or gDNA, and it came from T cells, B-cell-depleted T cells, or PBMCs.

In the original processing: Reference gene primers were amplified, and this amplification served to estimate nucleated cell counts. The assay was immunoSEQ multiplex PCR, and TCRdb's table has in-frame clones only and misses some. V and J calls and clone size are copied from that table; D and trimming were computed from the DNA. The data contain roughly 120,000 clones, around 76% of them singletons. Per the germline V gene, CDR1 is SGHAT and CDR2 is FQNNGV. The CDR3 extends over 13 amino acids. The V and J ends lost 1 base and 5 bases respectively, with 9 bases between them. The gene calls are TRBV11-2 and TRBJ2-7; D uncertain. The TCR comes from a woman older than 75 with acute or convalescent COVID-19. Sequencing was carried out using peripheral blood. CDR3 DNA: TGTGCCAGCAGCTTAGTCGAGGTCCACGAGCAGTACTTC. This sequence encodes CASSLVEVHEQYF.